This entry describes one T cell receptor (beta chain). The data are from a study of blood T cell repertoires in COVID-19. Trimming pared 1 base from V and 15 bases from J, leaving 19 bases between. The CDR3 loop spans 14 amino acids. Looked up from germline, CDR1 is LGHNT and CDR2 is FRNRAP. Assay used: immunoSEQ multiplex PCR; TCRdb lists only in-frame clones, some missing. The repertoire consists of about 160,000 clones, with approximately 87% occurring once and the leading ten covering approximately 4%. This clonotype originated in a woman aged 65 to 85 with acute or convalescent COVID-19. The chain couples TRBV12-5 to TRBJ2-1; weak D call: TRBD1 (5 bases). Specimen: peripheral blood. The CDR3 here is CASGLGERGGGLFF. CDR3 nucleotides: TGTGCTAGTGGTTTGGGAGAAAGGGGCGGCGGTCTGTTCTTC.